These 11 T cell receptor beta chains originate from one sample sequenced in a study of PD-L1 blockade in urothelial cancer. The time point is: pretreatment peripheral blood. The method was immunoSEQ multiplex PCR; TCRdb's version includes in-frame clones alone and lacks a portion of them. The data hold 70,000 to 80,000 clones, with 85% observed a single time. Material: PBMCs, obtained around atezolizumab (anti-PD-L1) treatment. The receptor source for this set is a man aged 40-49 years with urothelial cancer.

This rearrangement joins TRBV30 to TRBJ1-1; D uncertain. Germline CDR1 and CDR2: GTSNPN and SVGIG (reference sequence). The CDR3 spans 15 residues. V was cut by 4 bases and J by 0 bases, with 15 bases left in between. The CDR3 DNA sequence: TGTGCCTGGACCTTAACGAGCTTCCTGAACACTGAAGCTTTCTTT. As protein: CAWTLTSFLNTEAFF. Full variable domain (remainder filled in from reference TRBV30 and TRBJ1-1): SQTIHQWPATLVQPVGSPLSLECTVEGTSNPNLYWYRQAAGRGLQLLFYSVGIGQISSEVPQNLSASRPQDRQFILSSKKLLLSDSGFYLCAWTLTSFLNTEAFFGQGTRLTVV.

In DNA form, the CDR3 reads TGTGCCAGCACCAGAGCGGGAAACACAGATACGCAGTATTTT. Amino acid sequence: CASTRAGNTDTQYF. The chain is built from TRBV9 and TRBJ2-3, with 7 bases identical to TRBD2. Germline trimming cut 6 bases from V and 2 bases from J; bases unmatched to any gene: 6. CDR1 SGDLS and CDR2 YYNGEE come from the germline V gene. CDR3 length: 14 amino acids.

The rearrangement joins TRBV5-5 to TRBJ2-7; no clear D gene. V lost 2 bases and J lost 0, with 6 bases in between. The germline V gene has CDR1 SGHKS and CDR2 YYEKEE (reference sequence). This CDR3 is built from 13 residues. The CDR3 sequence is CASSFTASYEQYF. The DNA for the CDR3 is TGTGCCAGCAGCTTCACAGCCTCCTACGAGCAGTACTTC.

In this sample, this clone turned up once. The V and J genes are TRBV6-5 and TRBJ2-1, with a tentative D call TRBD2 (5 bases). CDR3 length: 13 residues. Deletions cut 6 bases from V and 10 bases from J, with 16 bases between. Germline-derived CDR1 and CDR2 are MNHEY and SVGAGI. CDR3 sequence (DNA): TGTGCCAGCAGCGGCCCCCTCGGCGGGGAGCAGTTCTTC. Translating gives CASSGPLGGEQFF.

This clone was seen a single time. The rearrangement links TRBV7-3 to TRBJ2-1; D is unclear. The CDR3 contains 13 residues. With 5 bases removed from V and 9 bases from J, the gap between germline ends came to 14 bases. Per the germline V gene, CDR1 is SGHTA and CDR2 is FQGTGA. The CDR3: CASSPPRISEQFF. The CDR3, as DNA: TGTGCCAGCAGCCCCCCTAGGATCTCTGAGCAGTTCTTC.

The chain recombines TRBV29-1 with TRBJ1-2; 9 nucleotides agree with TRBD1. V was clipped by 7 bases and J by 5 bases; unmatched bases: 8. The CDR3 covers 13 residues. Germline V lookup: CDR1 SQVTM, CDR2 ANQGSEA. CDR3 DNA: TGCAGCGCCGAAACAGGGGGCGGTTATGGCTACACCTTC. This gives the protein CSAETGGGYGYTF.

The rearrangement links TRBV28 to TRBJ1-1; 9 positions agree with TRBD1. V shed 7 bases, J shed 4 bases, and the junction held 4 bases outside the gene matches. Germline CDR1 reads MDHEN; CDR2 reads SYDVKM. The CDR3 runs to 13 residues. The CDR3 protein is CASTGTGSTEAFF. Written as DNA, the CDR3 is TGTGCCAGCACCGGGACAGGGAGCACTGAAGCTTTCTTT. The variable domain in full, with the rest retrieved from reference TRBV28 and TRBJ1-1, is DVKVTQSSRYLVKRTGEKVFLECVQDMDHENMFWYRQDPGLGLRLIYFSYDVKMKEKGDIPEGYSVSREKKERFSLILESASTNQTSMYLCASTGTGSTEAFFGQGTRLTVV.

The chain is built from TRBV2 and TRBJ2-2; D is unclear. The CDR3 consists of 15 residues. In germline, CDR1 is SNHLY, CDR2 FYNNEI. V was shortened by 1 base and J by 4 bases, with 10 bases between the two germline ends. The CDR3 DNA follows: TGTGCCAGCAGTGAAGTCTTCACGGGCACCGGGGAGCTGTTTTTT. As protein: CASSEVFTGTGELFF.

This chain uses TRBV28 with TRBJ1-5; D may be TRBD1 (5 bases). The CDR3 extends over 13 amino acids. Deletions cut 8 bases from V and 6 bases from J, with 14 bases between. Per germline, CDR1 MDHEN and CDR2 SYDVKM. CDR3 sequence: CASLTPGGQPQHF. The CDR3 nucleotides read TGTGCCAGCCTCACCCCGGGGGGTCAGCCCCAGCATTTT.

The chain combines TRBV25-1 with TRBJ2-7, with TRBD2 matching 11 bases. CDR1 MGHDK and CDR2 SYGVNS come from the germline V gene. The CDR3 runs to 16 residues. The V segment lost 8 bases and the J segment 3 bases; nucleotides outside the gene matches: 12. The CDR3 nucleotides are TGTGCCAGCCTCCCCGCTGGGACTAGCGGCTACTACGAGCAGTACTTC. It is translated as CASLPAGTSGYYEQYF.

V is TRBV11-2 and J is TRBJ2-1; 9 bases are a match to TRBD2. Germline CDR1 reads SGHAT; CDR2 reads FQNNGV. CDR3 size: 16 residues. V lost 5 bases to trimming and J lost 8 bases; unmatched junction nucleotides: 13. CDR3 in DNA: TGTGCCAGCAGCCCCTCCGGGACTAGCAGGAGGGATGAGCAGTTCTTC. Residues: CASSPSGTSRRDEQFF. Variable domain in full (rest from reference TRBV11-2 and TRBJ2-1): EAGVAQSPRYKIIEKRQSVAFWCNPISGHATLYWYQQILGQGPKLLIQFQNNGVVDDSQLPKDRFSAERLKGVDSTLKIQPAKLEDSAVYLCASSPSGTSRRDEQFFGPGTRLTVL.